Below, 19 T cell receptor beta chains from the same sample are listed, as sequenced in a study of a mutant IDH1 vaccine in newly diagnosed glioma (dated by TCRdb to about 2021). The receptor library was made with the immunoSEQ multiplex PCR assay. Here the immuneACCESS table is served through TCRdb, limited to in-frame sequences with V and J called. Missing clones are a known gap in these copies; in checked studies unresolved V genes cover under half, and the rest lacks a known reason. This sample has some 60,000 clones in its table, and about 80% of those were observed once. 3.5% to 4.5% of the sample rests with the top ten. Taken with the paper, the label for time point translates to: week 11, during vaccination. Each vaccine dose was 300 ug of a 20-mer mutant IDH1 peptide in Montanide, given subcutaneously with topical imiquimod. What these receptors recognize is not known. The sample was PBMCs, taken from a glioma patient whose treatment included an IDH1 peptide vaccine. These receptors all stem from a man aged 30 to 39 with glioma.

This rearrangement joins TRBV7-2 to TRBJ1-5, with a weak D call TRBD1 (6 bases). This CDR3 spans 15 amino acids. Germline values: CDR1 SGHTA, CDR2 FQGNSA. V lost 3 bases and J lost 2, with 11 bases in between. CDR3 sequence: CASSLQGGRNQPQHF. The CDR3 DNA reads TGTGCCAGCAGCTTGCAAGGGGGACGCAATCAGCCCCAGCATTTT.

V usage is TRBV9 and J usage is TRBJ1-4, with 9 bases that match TRBD1. This CDR3 is 15 amino acids long. Germline values: CDR1 SGDLS, CDR2 YYNGEE. V shed 4 bases and J 3 bases; nucleotides not matched to a gene: 4. DNA for the CDR3: TGTGCCAGCAGCTTCCGACAGGGGGCTAATGAAAAACTGTTTTTT. Translating it yields CASSFRQGANEKLFF.

This clone has only a few counts. V usage is TRBV28 and J usage is TRBJ1-6; D is perhaps TRBD1 (5 bases). The CDR3 is 16 residues long. Trimming took 5 bases from V and 10 from J, leaving 21 bases between them. In germline, CDR1 is MDHEN, CDR2 SYDVKM. CDR3 sequence: CASSIVAGRILSPLHF. CDR3 DNA: TGTGCCAGCAGTATAGTGGCGGGGCGAATTTTGTCACCCCTCCACTTT.

This chain connects TRBV5-1 to TRBJ2-7; 8 bases align to TRBD1. The CDR3 has 15 amino acids. J gave up 3 bases and V 3 bases, and 8 bases lay outside the gene matches. The germline gives CDR1 SGHRS, CDR2 YFSETQ. CDR3 nucleotides: TGCGCCAGCAGCTCCGGACAGGGCGGATTCTACGAGCAGTACTTC. Translated, it gives CASSSGQGGFYEQYF.

This chain uses TRBV5-1 with TRBJ2-3; D might be TRBD1 (6 bases). The germline V gene has CDR1 SGHRS and CDR2 YFSETQ. The CDR3 runs 14 residues. Trimming shortened V by 5 bases and J by 0 bases, and 10 bases separated the two germline ends. This chain's CDR3 is CASRTQGSTDTQYF. DNA for the CDR3: TGCGCCAGCAGAACCCAGGGGAGCACAGATACGCAGTATTTT.

The rearrangement links TRBV5-1 to TRBJ2-1; D gene uncertain. The CDR3 has 15 residues. V dropped 6 bases and J dropped 0 bases, with 13 bases sitting between them. Germline values: CDR1 SGHRS, CDR2 YFSETQ. The CDR3 DNA reads as TGCGCCAGCACCGCAGCCCAGCCCTCCTACAATGAGCAGTTCTTC. This translates into CASTAAQPSYNEQFF.

The chain joins TRBV5-1 to TRBJ1-1, with D possibly matching TRBD1 (5 bases). There are 15 residues in the CDR3. CDR1 and CDR2 from the germline V gene are SGHRS and YFSETQ. With 0 bases removed from V and 2 bases from J, the gap between germline ends came to 11 bases. CDR3 loop: CASSLVPGHNTEAFF. DNA of the CDR3: TGCGCCAGCAGCTTGGTGCCGGGGCACAACACTGAAGCTTTCTTT.

The V call is TRBV6-1, the J call TRBJ1-3; no definite D call. The CDR3 contains 15 residues. The V end lost 5 bases, the J end lost 0 bases, and 11 bases lay between the germline ends. Germline values: CDR1 MNHNS, CDR2 SASEGT. The CDR3 protein is CASSPTFDSGNTIYF. CDR3 sequence (DNA): TGTGCCAGCAGTCCCACATTCGACTCTGGAAACACCATATATTTT.

The chain combines TRBV7-8 with TRBJ2-5, with TRBD1 matching over 12 bases. The J call could be wrong; TRBJ2-7 is a better fit for the DNA end. This CDR3 is 14 amino acids long. Germline loops: CDR1 SGHVS, CDR2 FQNEAQ. CDR3 sequence: CAAGDRGRIYEQYF. The CDR3 bases are TGTGCCGCGGGGGACAGGGGGCGAATCTACGAGCAGTACTTC.

This rearrangement joins TRBV19 to TRBJ1-3; D is undetermined. CDR3 length equals 15 residues. From germline, CDR1 is LNHDA and CDR2 SQIVND (reference sequence). Deletions cut 6 bases from V and 5 bases from J, with 17 bases between. The CDR3 protein is CASSMEGRHRNTIYF. The CDR3 DNA follows: TGTGCCAGTAGCATGGAAGGGAGGCATCGAAACACCATATATTTT.

This clone was seen once. The rearrangement uses TRBV29-1 and TRBJ1-2; D is ambiguous. V gave up 6 bases and J gave up 6 bases, with 14 bases separating them. Germline V lookup: CDR1 SQVTM, CDR2 ANQGSEA. The CDR3 totals 12 residues. CDR3 loop: CSVSTSMNGYTF. CDR3 sequence (DNA): TGCAGCGTCTCGACTTCTATGAATGGCTACACCTTC.

This chain uses TRBV7-8 with TRBJ2-5; 7 nucleotides line up with TRBD1. The end of the DNA fits TRBJ2-7 better, so the J call may be wrong. This CDR3 is built from 15 residues. CDR1 is SGHVS and CDR2 is FQNEAQ in the germline V gene. The CDR3 region has the DNA TGTGCCAGCAGCTTAGCCCGGGACAGACCCTACGAGCAGTACTTC. This sequence encodes CASSLARDRPYEQYF.

The J gene is TRBJ2-1, the V gene TRBV18; the match to TRBD2 covers 9 bases. This CDR3 spans 19 amino acids. CDR1 KGHSH and CDR2 LQKENI come from the germline V gene. V shed 0 bases and J 4 bases; nucleotides not matched to a gene: 13. CDR3 residues: CASSPPTSGFLGIYNEQFF. DNA for the CDR3: TGTGCCAGCTCACCACCGACTAGCGGATTCCTCGGAATTTACAATGAGCAGTTCTTC.

This clone turned up a few times. The V call is TRBV2, the J call TRBJ1-5; D is unclear. The CDR3 has 13 amino acids. Between the trimmed V and J ends, which lost 4 bases and 5 bases, there was a span of 9 bases. Germline CDR1 and CDR2: SNHLY and FYNNEI. Written as DNA, the CDR3 is TGTGCCAGCAGTGTGAACCCTTATCAGCCCCAGCATTTT. Its translation is CASSVNPYQPQHF.

The chain links TRBV30 to TRBJ2-6; a possible D gene is TRBD1 (6 bases). The CDR3 covers 17 residues. Germline values: CDR1 GTSNPN, CDR2 SVGIG (reference sequence). The ends were cut back, 2 bases at V and 0 bases at J, with 14 bases in the middle. The CDR3 sequence is CAWSHVTGSSGANVLTF. CDR3 nucleotide sequence: TGTGCCTGGAGTCATGTGACAGGTTCCTCTGGGGCCAACGTCCTGACTTTC.

This clone showed up just a few times. The V and J genes are TRBV27 and TRBJ1-1; weak D call: TRBD1 (5 bases). The CDR3 runs to 12 residues. V lost 4 bases and J 10 bases, leaving 13 bases between the germline ends. In germline, CDR1 is MNHEY, CDR2 SMNVEV (reference sequence). CDR3 amino acids: CASSSQGSRAFF. The CDR3 bases are TGTGCCAGCAGTTCCCAGGGCTCTCGAGCTTTCTTT.

The V and J genes are TRBV2 and TRBJ1-5; the D gene is possibly TRBD1 (6 bases). Germline loops: CDR1 SNHLY, CDR2 FYNNEI. The CDR3 loop spans 15 amino acids. V dropped 0 bases and J dropped 4 bases, with 10 bases sitting between them. CDR3 residues: CASSEATRGNQPQHF. CDR3 DNA sequence: TGTGCCAGCAGTGAAGCGACCAGGGGAAATCAGCCCCAGCATTTT.

The V call is TRBV2, the J call TRBJ2-5, with D unclear. CDR3 size: 14 residues. In germline, CDR1 is SNHLY, CDR2 FYNNEI. Trimming pared 1 base from V and 7 bases from J, leaving 13 bases between. The CDR3 region has the DNA TGTGCCAGCAGTGAAGGGCTTACATCGGGGACCCAGTACTTC. Protein sequence: CASSEGLTSGTQYF.

The chain has TRBV27 and TRBJ2-1; 9 bases line up with TRBD1. The CDR3 loop spans 17 amino acids. With 0 bases clipped from V and 1 base from J, the junction kept 4 bases outside the gene matches. Germline V gene sequence: CDR1 MNHEY, CDR2 SMNVEV (reference sequence). For the CDR3, the DNA is TGTGCCAGCAGTTTATCCCGGGGACAGGGATCCTACAATGAGCAGTTCTTC. As protein: CASSLSRGQGSYNEQFF.